These 3 T cell receptor beta chains were all obtained from the same sample, sequenced in a study of T-cell memory formation after mild COVID-19. Via MiXCR, TCRdb re-called the 5' RACE reads, giving one row per CDR3 protein. The repertoire holds 250,000 to 350,000 distinct CDR3 sequences, with roughly 13% as singletons. The sample was PBMCs or a T cell subset sorted from them (not recorded which). Source of these receptors: a man younger than 30 who had mild COVID-19 (a few samples of this study predate the infection). Cell type and time point are not known.

This clonotype was detected ten times or more. The chain couples TRBV12-3 or TRBV12-4 to TRBJ2-4; 9 nucleotides match TRBD1. This CDR3 contains 18 residues. V lost 6 bases to trimming and J lost 0 bases; unmatched junction nucleotides: 12. The CDR3 loop reads CASSTGTGRRLAKNIQYF. The DNA of the CDR3 is TGTGCCAGCAGCACCGGGACAGGGAGAAGGTTAGCCAAAAACATTCAGTACTTC.

V and J are TRBV6-5 and TRBJ1-2, with D maybe TRBD1 (5 bases). The CDR3 length is 10 residues. CDR1 is MNHEY, CDR2 SVGAGI, per germline. Trimming pared 10 bases from V and 10 bases from J, leaving 13 bases between. The CDR3 coding sequence is TGTGCCACGGGTAGACAGCCCTACACCTTC. Translation: CATGRQPYTF.

This clonotype was detected many times. The genes are TRBV6-1 and TRBJ2-5; 9 nucleotides match TRBD2. V trimming: 6 bases; J trimming: 3 bases; junction bases outside the gene matches: 8. Germline CDR1 reads MNHNS; CDR2 reads SASEGT. There are 15 residues in the CDR3. Here the CDR3 DNA reads TGTGCCAGCAGCCGGATAGCGGGGGAGGAAGAGACCCAGTACTTC. Encoded protein: CASSRIAGEEETQYF.